There are a few counts of the clone carrying this TCR beta chain. Its antigen is currently unknown. Germline V gene lookup returns CDR1 DFQATT and CDR2 SNEGSKA (reference sequence). V lost 5 bases to trimming and J lost 5 bases; unmatched junction nucleotides: 16. CDR3 length equals 17 residues. The sample belongs to a study of T-cell memory formation after mild COVID-19. Across the study: Each donor largely had its own TCR clusters. Study-level points and caveats: Among CD4+ contracting clones, most were CM and EM, and CD8+ ones EMRA. SARS-CoV-2 specificity of second-wave clones peaking day 37 was unconfirmed. A balance of CD4 and CD8 characterized clones contracting day 15 to 85, whereas later expanders leaned CD4+.

TCRdb re-called the 5' RACE reads with MiXCR, one entry per CDR3 protein. The data show 350,000 to 500,000 distinct CDR3 sequences, 23% seen once. V and J are TRBV20-1 and TRBJ2-5, with 11 bases that match TRBD1. The TCR sequence derives from an adult woman who had mild COVID-19 (a few samples of this study predate the infection). Cell type and time point are not known. Sequencing was carried out using PBMCs or a T cell subset sorted from them (not recorded which). The CDR3 loop is CSAPQGTGGGFGETQYF. CDR3 nucleotides: TGCAGTGCTCCCCAGGGGACAGGGGGTGGATTTGGTGAGACCCAGTACTTC.